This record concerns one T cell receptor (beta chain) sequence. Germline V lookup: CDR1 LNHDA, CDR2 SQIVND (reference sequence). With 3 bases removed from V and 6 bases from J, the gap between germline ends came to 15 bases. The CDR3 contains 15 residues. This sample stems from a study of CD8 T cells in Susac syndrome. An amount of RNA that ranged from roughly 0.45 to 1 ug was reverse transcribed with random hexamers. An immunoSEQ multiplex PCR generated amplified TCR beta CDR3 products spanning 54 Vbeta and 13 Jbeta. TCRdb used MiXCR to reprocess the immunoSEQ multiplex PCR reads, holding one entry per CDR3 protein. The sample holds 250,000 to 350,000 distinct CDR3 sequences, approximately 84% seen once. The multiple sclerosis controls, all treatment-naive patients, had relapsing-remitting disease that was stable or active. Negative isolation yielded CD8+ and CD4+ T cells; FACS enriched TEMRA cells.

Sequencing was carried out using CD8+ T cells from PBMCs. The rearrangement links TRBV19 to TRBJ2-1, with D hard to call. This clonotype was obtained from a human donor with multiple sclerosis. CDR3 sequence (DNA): TGTGCCAGTAGTATCGCAGGTCAGTACTCCAATGAGCAGTTCTTC. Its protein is CASSIAGQYSNEQFF. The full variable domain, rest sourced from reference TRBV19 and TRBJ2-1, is DGGITQSPKYLFRKEGQNVTLSCEQNLNHDAMYWYRQDPGQGLRLIYYSQIVNDFQKGDIAEGYSVSREKKESFPLTVTSAQKNPTAFYLCASSIAGQYSNEQFFGPGTRLTVL.